The present entry profiles one TCR beta chain with its context. It has no known antigen specificity. Qualities for individual bases were not recorded, and no much larger clone is one base off. The CDR3 regions of human TCRbeta chains were subjected to immunosequencing. The paper's data handling went like this. Repertoire TCRs were checked for matches against a reference library of SARS-CoV-2-specific TCRs that had been generated using the MIRA antigen-specificity platform. Breadth was defined as the fraction of unique TCRs that were SARS-CoV-2-associated, and depth was defined as the fraction of total T cells that were SARS-CoV-2-associated. Using the MIRA data, every spike-specific TCR was mapped to the spike region that the TCR reacted to and assigned to either a CD4 or a CD8 class. Log10-transformed breadth and depth values were compared by one-way ANOVA with Sidak's multiple comparisons tests. The table was pulled from immuneACCESS by TCRdb, which kept in-frame rearrangements only. Such tables lose some clones; where checked, under half of the loss comes from unresolved V genes, and the rest has no known cause. Clone size and V and J calls were adopted from that table, with D and trimming inferred from the DNA. The sample includes under 110,000 clones, with 75% to 90% observed a single time. The ten largest clonotypes hold approximately 5% of the sample.

Relative to germline, V is 4 bases shorter and J is 0 bases shorter, with 14 bases between their ends. The CDR3, from cysteine to phenylalanine, totals 17 residues. Only the CDR3 portion is preserved as DNA: 51 bases, with reading frame beginning at the first base. Via the germline V gene, CDR1 is SGDLS and CDR2 YYNGEE. The time point label for this specimen denotes: baseline before first vaccination. Vaccinee samples were obtained from the UK trials COV001 and COV002, which included a single-blind randomized controlled phase 2/3 trial of AZD1222 (ChAdOx1 nCoV-19) in healthy adults. Trial participant PBMC samples were collected at day 0 and day 28 after the second dose for TCRbeta chain sequencing. This specimen belongs to a study of T cell responses to AZD1222 COVID-19 vaccine (dated by TCRdb to the early 2020s). Regarding the study in general: AZD1222 recipients given second doses at about 4 weeks or at about 12 weeks were pooled, since spike-specific TCR depth and breadth were not found to differ between the two schedules. TCR sequencing was performed for fewer than 250 trial participants, of whom around 200 were given two doses of AZD1222 and some 26 were given two doses of MenACWY control vaccine. Trial participants were enrolled into age subgroups of 18-55, 56-69 and 70-plus years, which contained roughly 150, 30 and 60 TCR-sequenced participants, respectively. Broader findings and caveats from the paper: Participants were mostly white British and included more females than males, and it was suggested by the authors that clonal diversity may have been underestimated. Conclusions about previously exposed vaccinees are limited because only a handful of AZD1222 recipients were SARS-CoV-2 seropositive at baseline. Reportedly, almost half of the unique spike-specific TCRs recognized epitopes lying outside the regions that are mutated in the B.1.351 and B.1.1.7 variants. The whole spike protein was spanned by vaccine-associated CD4 TCRs, and dominant responses were seen in regions 160-218 and 743-854. The 56-69-year group was small, and its depth increase did not reach significance, likely because of low power. Because no samples from the day 14 peak response were available, repertoires could be characterized only after the peak T cell response. After two AZD1222 doses, spike-specific TCR breadth and depth were significantly higher than at day 0 and than in MenACWY recipients.

The TCR comes from an adult in good health. Source: peripheral blood, taken on day 0 of AZD1222 vaccination. The chain links TRBV9 with TRBJ2-6; the D gene is perhaps TRBD2, on 6 matching bases. The nucleotide sequence reads as follows: TGTGCCAGCAGCTTCCGGGACTCTGTCTCTGGGGCCAACGTCCTGACTTTC. It translates to CASSFRDSVSGANVLTF. With all but the CDR3 taken from the reference TRBV9 and TRBJ2-6 genes, the full variable domain is: DSGVTQTPKHLITATGQRVTLRCSPRSGDLSVYWYQQSLDQGLQFLIQYYNGEERAKGNILERFSAQQFPDLHSELNLSSLELGDSALYFCASSFRDSVSGANVLTFGAGSRLTVL.